This TCR beta chain is from a study of shared clonotypes between healthy human individuals. Study-wide background: Per donor, three plates held CD4 naive cells, three held CD4 memory, two held CD8 naive and one held CD8 memory.

Notes on the study in general: Shared clonotypes across all four donors exceeded non-shared ones in generation probability.

CDR1 SGHRS and CDR2 YFSETQ come from the germline V gene. CDR3 length: 14 residues. V was cut by 5 bases and J by 7 bases, with 16 bases left in between. In regard to this clone: The antigen remains undetermined.

Deep was the level used in running the assay. For sorted subsets, about 0.2 ug DNA per replicate equaled 30,000 or so T cell genomes. Using immunoSEQ multiplex PCR, the repertoire was profiled, and TCRdb retains in-frame clones only, with some absent. The table lists over 2 million clones, under 95% of them singletons. What was sequenced was naive CD4+ T cells from PBMCs. Subset indicated: CD45RA+ positively selected. The sequence was obtained from a young man in good health. Some clones in this sample may be carry-over from other donors' samples. The rearrangement links TRBV5-1 to TRBJ2-1; a weak D match, TRBD1 (7 bases). The CDR3 spells CASRDYRGGNEQFF. The DNA for the CDR3 is TGCGCCAGCAGGGACTACAGGGGAGGTAATGAGCAGTTCTTC.